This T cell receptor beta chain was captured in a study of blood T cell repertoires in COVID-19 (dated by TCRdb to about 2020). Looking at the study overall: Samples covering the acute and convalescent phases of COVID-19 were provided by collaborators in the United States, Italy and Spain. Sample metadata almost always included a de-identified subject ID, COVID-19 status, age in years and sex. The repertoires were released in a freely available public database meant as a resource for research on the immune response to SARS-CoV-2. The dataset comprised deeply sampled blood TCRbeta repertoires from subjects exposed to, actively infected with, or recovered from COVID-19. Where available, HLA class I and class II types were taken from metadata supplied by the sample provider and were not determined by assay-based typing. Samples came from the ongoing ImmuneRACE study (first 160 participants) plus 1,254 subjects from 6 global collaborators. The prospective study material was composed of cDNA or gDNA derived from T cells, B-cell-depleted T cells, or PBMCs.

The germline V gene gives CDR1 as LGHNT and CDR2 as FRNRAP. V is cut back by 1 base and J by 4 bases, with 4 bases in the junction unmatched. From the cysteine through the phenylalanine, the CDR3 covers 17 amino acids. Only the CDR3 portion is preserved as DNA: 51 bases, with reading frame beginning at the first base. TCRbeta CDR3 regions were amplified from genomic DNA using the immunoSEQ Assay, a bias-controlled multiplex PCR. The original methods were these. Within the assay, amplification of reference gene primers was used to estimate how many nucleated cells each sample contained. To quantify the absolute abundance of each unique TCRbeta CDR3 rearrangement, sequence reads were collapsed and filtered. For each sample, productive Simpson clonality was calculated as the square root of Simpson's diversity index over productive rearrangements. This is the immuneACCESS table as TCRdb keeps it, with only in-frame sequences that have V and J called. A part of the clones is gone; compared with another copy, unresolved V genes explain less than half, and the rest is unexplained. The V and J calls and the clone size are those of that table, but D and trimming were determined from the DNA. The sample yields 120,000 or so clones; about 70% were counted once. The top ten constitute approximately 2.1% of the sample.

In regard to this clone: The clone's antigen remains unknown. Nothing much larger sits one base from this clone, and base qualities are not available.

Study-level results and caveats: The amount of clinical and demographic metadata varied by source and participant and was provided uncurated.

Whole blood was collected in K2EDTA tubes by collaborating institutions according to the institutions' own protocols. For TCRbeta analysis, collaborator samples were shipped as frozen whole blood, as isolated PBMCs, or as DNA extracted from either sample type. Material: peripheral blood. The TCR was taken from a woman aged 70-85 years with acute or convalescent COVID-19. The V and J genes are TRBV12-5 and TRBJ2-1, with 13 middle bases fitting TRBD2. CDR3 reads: CASGLGGLAGVYNEQFF. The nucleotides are TGTGCTAGTGGTTTGGGTGGACTAGCGGGAGTTTACAATGAGCAGTTCTTC.